These 8 T cell receptor beta chains came from one sample sequenced in a study of T cell responses to AZD1222 COVID-19 vaccine. TCRdb's table, derived via immunoSEQ multiplex PCR, lists solely in-frame clones and lacks some. The sample lists 120,000 or so clones, about 90% occurring once. This sample comprised peripheral blood, obtained on day 0 of AZD1222 vaccination. These receptors all come from an adult in good health.

This clone was recorded once. The chain employs TRBV5-1 and TRBJ1-6, with D possibly being TRBD1 (5 bases). Germline V lookup: CDR1 SGHRS, CDR2 YFSETQ. The CDR3 has 19 amino acids. V was pared by 4 bases and J by 0 bases, with 20 bases between. CDR3 residues: CASSPNGGEVSSYNSPLHF. The CDR3 DNA follows: TGCGCCAGCAGCCCCAACGGGGGGGAGGTAAGCTCCTATAATTCACCCCTCCACTTT.

The V and J genes are TRBV3-1 (or the pseudogene TRBV3-2) and TRBJ1-1; D is unresolved. Per germline, CDR1 LGHDT and CDR2 YNNKEL (reference sequence). Trimming stripped 0 bases from V and 1 base from J, with 12 bases between. The CDR3 spans 16 residues. Here the CDR3 DNA reads TGTGCCAGCAGCCAAGAAAGAGGAGTATCGAACACTGAAGCTTTCTTT. Amino acid sequence: CASSQERGVSNTEAFF.

This chain links TRBV5-6 with TRBJ2-7; D is uncertain. CDR3 size: 15 residues. Trimming cost V 3 bases and J 3 bases, with 16 bases left between them. Germline V gives CDR1 SGHDT, CDR2 YYEEEE. CDR3 sequence reads: CASSSESLLNYEQYF. CDR3 in DNA: TGTGCCAGCAGCTCGGAGTCGCTTTTGAACTACGAGCAGTACTTC.

The chain links TRBV27 to TRBJ2-6; 7 bases match TRBD1. Germline V gene data show CDR1 as MNHEY and CDR2 as SMNVEV (reference sequence). The CDR3 runs 14 residues. With 7 bases clipped from V and 2 bases from J, the junction kept 2 bases outside the gene matches. The CDR3 here is CASNTGAGANVLTF. In DNA form, the CDR3 reads TGTGCCAGCAATACAGGGGCTGGGGCCAACGTCCTGACTTTC.

This clone appeared a single time. The chain joins TRBV3-1 (or the pseudogene TRBV3-2) to TRBJ2-7; no clear D. V lost 2 bases to trimming and J lost 0 bases, with 11 bases between them. This CDR3 region has 15 residues. Germline CDR1 and CDR2: LGHDT and YNNKEL (reference sequence). The CDR3 DNA reads TGTGCCAGCAGCCAATCAGCTTGGAGCTCCTACGAGCAGTACTTC. Translation gives CASSQSAWSSYEQYF.

The table lists this clone with a count of one. The chain uses TRBV6-5 and TRBJ2-3; TRBD1 might be the D (5 bases). The germline V gene has CDR1 MNHEY and CDR2 SVGAGI. The CDR3 consists of 14 residues. With 5 bases removed from V and 5 bases from J, the gap between germline ends came to 14 bases. CDR3 protein: CASSKRQTQDTQYF. The CDR3 DNA sequence: TGTGCCAGCAGTAAGAGACAGACACAAGATACGCAGTATTTT.

The genes are TRBV28 and TRBJ1-2; D might be TRBD1 (6 bases). Germline-derived CDR1 and CDR2 are MDHEN and SYDVKM. Trimming took 5 bases from V and 6 from J, leaving 10 bases between them. The CDR3 contains 12 residues. The CDR3 here is CASSLPGDGYTF. The CDR3 DNA reads TGTGCCAGCAGTCTCCCAGGGGATGGCTACACCTTC.

The chain recombines TRBV5-1 with TRBJ2-2; no definite D call. Trimming took 2 bases from V and 0 from J, leaving 14 bases between them. The germline CDR1 and CDR2 sequences are SGHRS and YFSETQ. The CDR3 sequence is 17 residues long. In DNA, the CDR3 is TGCGCCAGCAGCTTCTTCCGGACGGCGACGAACACCGGGGAGCTGTTTTTT. It specifies CASSFFRTATNTGELFF.